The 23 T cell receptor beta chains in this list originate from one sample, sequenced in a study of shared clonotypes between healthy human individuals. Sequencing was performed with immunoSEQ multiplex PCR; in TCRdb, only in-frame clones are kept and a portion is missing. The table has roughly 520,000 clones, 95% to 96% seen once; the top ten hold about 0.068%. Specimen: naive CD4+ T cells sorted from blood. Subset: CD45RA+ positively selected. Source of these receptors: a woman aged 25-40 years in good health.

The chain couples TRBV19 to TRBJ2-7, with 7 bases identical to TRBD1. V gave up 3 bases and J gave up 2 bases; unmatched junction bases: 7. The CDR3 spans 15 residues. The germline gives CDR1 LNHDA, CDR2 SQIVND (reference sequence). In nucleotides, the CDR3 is TGTGCCAGTAGTATTGGCGGGCAGGGGGCCTACGAGCAGTACTTC. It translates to CASSIGGQGAYEQYF. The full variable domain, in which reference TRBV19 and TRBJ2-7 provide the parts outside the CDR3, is DGGITQSPKYLFRKEGQNVTLSCEQNLNHDAMYWYRQDPGQGLRLIYYSQIVNDFQKGDIAEGYSVSREKKESFPLTVTSAQKNPTAFYLCASSIGGQGAYEQYFGPGTRLTVT.

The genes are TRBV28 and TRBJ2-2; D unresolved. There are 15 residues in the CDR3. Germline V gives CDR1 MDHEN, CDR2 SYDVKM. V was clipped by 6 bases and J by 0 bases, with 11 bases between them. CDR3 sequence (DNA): TGTGCCAGCAGCGCTCACAGAGCGAACACCGGGGAGCTGTTTTTT. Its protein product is CASSAHRANTGELFF.

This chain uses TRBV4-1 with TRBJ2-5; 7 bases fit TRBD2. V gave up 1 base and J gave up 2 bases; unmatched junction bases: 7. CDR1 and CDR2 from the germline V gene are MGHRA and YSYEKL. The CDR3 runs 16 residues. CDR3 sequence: CASSQVGTNIQETQYF. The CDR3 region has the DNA TGCGCCAGCAGCCAAGTGGGGACTAATATTCAAGAGACCCAGTACTTC.

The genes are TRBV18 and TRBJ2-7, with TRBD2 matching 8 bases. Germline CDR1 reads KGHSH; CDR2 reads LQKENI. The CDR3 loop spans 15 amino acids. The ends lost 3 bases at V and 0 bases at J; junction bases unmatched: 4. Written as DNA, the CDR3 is TGTGCCAGCTCACCTCGACTAGCGAGCTCCTACGAGCAGTACTTC. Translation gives CASSPRLASSYEQYF.

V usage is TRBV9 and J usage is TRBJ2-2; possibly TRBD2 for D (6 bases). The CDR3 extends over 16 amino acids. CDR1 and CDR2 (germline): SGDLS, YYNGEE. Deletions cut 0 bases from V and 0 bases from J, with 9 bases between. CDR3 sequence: CASSVESSANTGELFF. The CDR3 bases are TGTGCCAGCAGCGTAGAATCTAGCGCGAACACCGGGGAGCTGTTTTTT.

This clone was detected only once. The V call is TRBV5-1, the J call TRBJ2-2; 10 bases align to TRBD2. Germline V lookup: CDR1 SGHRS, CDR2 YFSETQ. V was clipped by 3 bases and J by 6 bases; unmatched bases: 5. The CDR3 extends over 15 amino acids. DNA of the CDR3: TGCGCCAGCAGCTCTAGCGGGAGTTCCCCCGGGGAGCTGTTTTTT. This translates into CASSSSGSSPGELFF.

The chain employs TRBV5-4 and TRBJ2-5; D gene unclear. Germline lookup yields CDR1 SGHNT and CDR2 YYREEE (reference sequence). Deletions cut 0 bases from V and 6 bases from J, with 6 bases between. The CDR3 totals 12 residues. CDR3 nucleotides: TGTGCCAGCAGCTTGGACAGCCAGACCCAGTACTTC. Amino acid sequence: CASSLDSQTQYF.

CDR3 sequence: CASSMRGSGYEQYF. Here the CDR3 DNA reads TGTGCCAGTAGTATGAGGGGGTCGGGCTACGAGCAGTACTTC. The J gene is TRBJ2-7, the V gene TRBV19, with D possibly matching TRBD1 (6 bases). Between the trimmed V and J ends, which lost 3 bases and 3 bases, there was a span of 12 bases. The CDR3 has 14 amino acids. Germline assignment: CDR1 LNHDA and CDR2 SQIVND (reference sequence).

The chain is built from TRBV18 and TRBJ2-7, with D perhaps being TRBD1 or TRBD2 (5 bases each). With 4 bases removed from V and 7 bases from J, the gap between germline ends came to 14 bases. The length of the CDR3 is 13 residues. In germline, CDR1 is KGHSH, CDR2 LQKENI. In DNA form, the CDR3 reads TGTGCCAGCTCACAGTCGAACGAGGGGGAGCAGTACTTC. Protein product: CASSQSNEGEQYF.

The CDR3: CTSSQIAGSPMTSLVTNEQYF. CDR3 nucleotide sequence: TGCACCAGCAGCCAGATTGCAGGCTCTCCCATGACAAGCTTAGTTACCAACGAGCAGTACTTC. The gene calls are TRBV1 and TRBJ2-7; the table's TRBD1 call for D was not verified on the DNA. TRBV1 is tagged as a pseudogene. There are 21 residues in the CDR3.

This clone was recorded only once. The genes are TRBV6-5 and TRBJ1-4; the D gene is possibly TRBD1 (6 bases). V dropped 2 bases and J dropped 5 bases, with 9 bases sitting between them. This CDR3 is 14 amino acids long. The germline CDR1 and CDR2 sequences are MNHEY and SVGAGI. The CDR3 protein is CASSYGGANEKLFF. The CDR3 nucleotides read TGTGCCAGCAGTTACGGGGGGGCAAATGAAAAACTGTTTTTT.

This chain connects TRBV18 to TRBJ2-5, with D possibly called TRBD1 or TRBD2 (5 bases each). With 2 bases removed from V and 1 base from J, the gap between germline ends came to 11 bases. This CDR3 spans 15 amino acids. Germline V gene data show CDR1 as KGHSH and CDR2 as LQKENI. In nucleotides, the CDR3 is TGTGCCAGCTCACCAGGTGGGGCGGGCCAAGAGACCCAGTACTTC. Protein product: CASSPGGAGQETQYF.

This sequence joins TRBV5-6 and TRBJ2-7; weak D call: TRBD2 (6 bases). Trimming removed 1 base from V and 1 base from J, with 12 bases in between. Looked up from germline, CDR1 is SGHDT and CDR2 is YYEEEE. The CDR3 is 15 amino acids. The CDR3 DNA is TGTGCCAGCAGCTTGAGTCCGGGAGTATCCTACGAGCAGTACTTC. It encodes CASSLSPGVSYEQYF. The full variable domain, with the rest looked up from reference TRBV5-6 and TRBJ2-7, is DAGVTQSPTHLIKTRGQQVTLRCSPKSGHDTVSWYQQALGQGPQFIFQYYEEEERQRGNFPDRFSGHQFPNYSSELNVNALLLGDSALYLCASSLSPGVSYEQYFGPGTRLTVT.

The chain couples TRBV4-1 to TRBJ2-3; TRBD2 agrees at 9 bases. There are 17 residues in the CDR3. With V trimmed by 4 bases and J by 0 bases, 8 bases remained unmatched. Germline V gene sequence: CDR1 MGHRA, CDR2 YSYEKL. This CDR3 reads CASSLRPSGISTDTQYF. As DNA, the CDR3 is TGCGCCAGCAGCCTCCGACCTAGCGGGATAAGCACAGATACGCAGTATTTT.

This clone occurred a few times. As DNA, the CDR3 is TGCAGCGTTGGTAGCAACATTCAGTACTTC. Translating it yields CSVGSNIQYF. The chain has TRBV29-1 and TRBJ2-4; D not certain. V gave up 4 bases and J gave up 7 bases, with 5 bases separating them. CDR1 is SQVTM and CDR2 is ANQGSEA in the germline V gene. The CDR3 spans 10 residues.

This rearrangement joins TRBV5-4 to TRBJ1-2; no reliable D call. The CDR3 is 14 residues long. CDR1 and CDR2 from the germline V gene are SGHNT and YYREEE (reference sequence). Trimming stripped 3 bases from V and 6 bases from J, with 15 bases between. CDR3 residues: CASSWGREPHGYTF. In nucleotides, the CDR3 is TGTGCCAGCAGCTGGGGAAGGGAGCCCCATGGCTACACCTTC. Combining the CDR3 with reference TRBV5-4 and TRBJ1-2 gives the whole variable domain ETGVTQSPTHLIKTRGQQVTLRCSSQSGHNTVSWYQQALGQGPQFIFQYYREEENGRGNFPPRFSGLQFPNYSSELNVNALELDDSALYLCASSWGREPHGYTFGSGTRLTVV.

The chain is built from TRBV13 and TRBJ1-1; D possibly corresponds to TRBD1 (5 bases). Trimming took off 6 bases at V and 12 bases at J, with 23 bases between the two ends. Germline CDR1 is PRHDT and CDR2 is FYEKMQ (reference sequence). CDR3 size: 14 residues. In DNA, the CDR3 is TGTGCCAGCAGAAAAGGGACGGCCGCGTCAAAAACTTTCTTT. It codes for CASRKGTAASKTFF. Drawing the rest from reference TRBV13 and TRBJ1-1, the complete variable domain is AAGVIQSPRHLIKEKRETATLKCYPIPRHDTVYWYQQGPGQDPQFLISFYEKMQSDKGSIPDRFSAQQFSDYHSELNMSSLELGDSALYFCASRKGTAASKTFFGQGTRLTVV.

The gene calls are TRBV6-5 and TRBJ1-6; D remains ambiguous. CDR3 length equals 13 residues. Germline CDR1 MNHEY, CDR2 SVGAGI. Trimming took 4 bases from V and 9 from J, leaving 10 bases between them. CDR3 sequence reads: CASSSAKSSPLHF. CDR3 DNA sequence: TGTGCCAGCAGTTCGGCCAAATCTTCACCCCTCCACTTT.

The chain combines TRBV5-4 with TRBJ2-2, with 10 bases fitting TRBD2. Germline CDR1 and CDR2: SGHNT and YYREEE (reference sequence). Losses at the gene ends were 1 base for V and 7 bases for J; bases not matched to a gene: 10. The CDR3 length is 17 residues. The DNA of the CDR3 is TGTGCCAGCAGCTTGATAACTAGCGGGATCATAGGCGGGGAGCTGTTTTTT. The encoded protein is CASSLITSGIIGGELFF.

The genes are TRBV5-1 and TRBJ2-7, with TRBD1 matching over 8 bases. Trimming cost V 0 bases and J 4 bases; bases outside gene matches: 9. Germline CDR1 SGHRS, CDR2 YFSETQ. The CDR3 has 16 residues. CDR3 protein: CASSLGPTGAEYEQYF. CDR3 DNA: TGCGCCAGCAGCTTGGGACCGACAGGGGCTGAATACGAGCAGTACTTC.

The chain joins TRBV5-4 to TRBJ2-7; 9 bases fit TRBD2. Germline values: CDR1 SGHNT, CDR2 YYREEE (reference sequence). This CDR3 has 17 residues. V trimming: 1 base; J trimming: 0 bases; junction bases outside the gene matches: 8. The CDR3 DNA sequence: TGTGCCAGCAGCTTGTATCCTAGCGGGACCTCCTCCTACGAGCAGTACTTC. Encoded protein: CASSLYPSGTSSYEQYF.

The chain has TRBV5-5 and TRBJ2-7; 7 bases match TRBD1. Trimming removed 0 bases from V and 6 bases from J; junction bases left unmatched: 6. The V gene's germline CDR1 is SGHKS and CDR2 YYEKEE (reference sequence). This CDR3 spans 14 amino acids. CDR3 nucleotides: TGTGCCAGCAGCTTGGTCACAGGGGATGGCGAGCAGTACTTC. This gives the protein CASSLVTGDGEQYF.

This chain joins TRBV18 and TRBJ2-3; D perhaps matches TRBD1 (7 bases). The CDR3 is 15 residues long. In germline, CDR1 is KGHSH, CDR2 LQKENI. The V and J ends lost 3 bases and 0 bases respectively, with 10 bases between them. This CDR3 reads CASSPPGGSTDTQYF. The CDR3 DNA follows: TGTGCCAGCTCACCCCCAGGGGGGAGCACAGATACGCAGTATTTT.